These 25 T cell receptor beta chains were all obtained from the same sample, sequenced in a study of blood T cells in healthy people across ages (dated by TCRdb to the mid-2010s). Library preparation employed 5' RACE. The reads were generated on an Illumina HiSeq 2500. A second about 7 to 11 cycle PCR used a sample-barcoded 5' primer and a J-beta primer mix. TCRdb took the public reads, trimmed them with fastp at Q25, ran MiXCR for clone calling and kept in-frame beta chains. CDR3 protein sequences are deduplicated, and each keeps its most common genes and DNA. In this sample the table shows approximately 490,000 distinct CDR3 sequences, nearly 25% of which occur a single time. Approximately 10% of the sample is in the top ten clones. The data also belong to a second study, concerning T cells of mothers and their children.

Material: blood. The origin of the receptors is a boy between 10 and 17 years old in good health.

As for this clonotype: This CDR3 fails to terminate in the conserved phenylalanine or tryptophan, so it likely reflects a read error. CDR3 DNA: TGTGCCATCAGTGAGTCGACACTAACAAGGACTGAAGCTTTCCTT. The encoded protein is CAISESTLTRTEAFL. The chain links TRBV10-3 to TRBJ1-1; D is unclear. The length of the CDR3 is 15 residues. The V end lost 0 bases, the J end lost 5 bases, and 13 bases lay between the germline ends. Germline V gene lookup returns CDR1 ENHRY and CDR2 SYGVKD.

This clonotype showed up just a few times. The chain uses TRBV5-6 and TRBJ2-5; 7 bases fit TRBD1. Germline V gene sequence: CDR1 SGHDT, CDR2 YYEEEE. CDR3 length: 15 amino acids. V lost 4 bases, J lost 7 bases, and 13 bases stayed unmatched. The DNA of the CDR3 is TGTGCCAGCAGCGACGGACAGGTCTCAAGGGGGACCCAGTACTTC. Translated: CASSDGQVSRGTQYF.

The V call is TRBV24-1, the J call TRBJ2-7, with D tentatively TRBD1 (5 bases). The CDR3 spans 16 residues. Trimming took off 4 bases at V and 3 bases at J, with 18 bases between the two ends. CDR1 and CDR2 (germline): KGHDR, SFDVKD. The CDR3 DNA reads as TGTGCCACCAGTGACAGTAAGGACACTGGCTACTACGAGCAGTACTTC. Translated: CATSDSKDTGYYEQYF.

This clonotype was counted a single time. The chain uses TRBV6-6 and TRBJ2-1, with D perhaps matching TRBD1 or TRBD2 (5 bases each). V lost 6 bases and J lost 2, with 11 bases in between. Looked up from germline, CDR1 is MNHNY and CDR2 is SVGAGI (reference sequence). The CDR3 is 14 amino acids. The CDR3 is CASRGVGAYNEQFF. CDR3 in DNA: TGTGCCAGCAGGGGGGTGGGGGCCTACAATGAGCAGTTCTTC.

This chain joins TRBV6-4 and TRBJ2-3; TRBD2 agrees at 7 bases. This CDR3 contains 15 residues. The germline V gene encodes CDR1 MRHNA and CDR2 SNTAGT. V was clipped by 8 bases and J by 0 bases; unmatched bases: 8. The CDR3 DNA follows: TGTGCCAGCCGCCGAGCGGGGCAAAGCACAGATACGCAGTATTTT. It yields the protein CASRRAGQSTDTQYF.

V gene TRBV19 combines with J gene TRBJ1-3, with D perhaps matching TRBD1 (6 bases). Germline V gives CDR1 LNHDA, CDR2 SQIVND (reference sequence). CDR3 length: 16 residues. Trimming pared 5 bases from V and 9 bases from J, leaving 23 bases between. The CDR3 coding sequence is TGTGCCAGTAGTCCACTCACCGGGACACGGGTTGGCACCATATATTTT. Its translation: CASSPLTGTRVGTIYF.

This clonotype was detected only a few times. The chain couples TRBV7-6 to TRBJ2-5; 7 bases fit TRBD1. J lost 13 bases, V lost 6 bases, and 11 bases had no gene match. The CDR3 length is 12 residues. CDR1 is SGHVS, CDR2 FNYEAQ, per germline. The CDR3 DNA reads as TGTGCCAGCAGTTCTACAGGGGACGAGCGGTACTTC. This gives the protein CASSSTGDERYF.

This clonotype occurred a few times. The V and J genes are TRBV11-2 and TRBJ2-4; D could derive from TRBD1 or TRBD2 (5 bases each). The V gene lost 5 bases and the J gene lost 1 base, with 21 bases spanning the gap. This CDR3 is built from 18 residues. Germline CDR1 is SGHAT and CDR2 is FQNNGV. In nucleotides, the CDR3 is TGTGCCAGCAGCCCATTACCTGAAGGGGAGTCGGCCAAAAACATTCAGTACTTC. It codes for CASSPLPEGESAKNIQYF.

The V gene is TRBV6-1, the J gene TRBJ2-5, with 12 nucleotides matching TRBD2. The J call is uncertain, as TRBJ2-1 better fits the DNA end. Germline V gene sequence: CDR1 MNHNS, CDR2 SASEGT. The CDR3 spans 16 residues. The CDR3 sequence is CASSESLAGGDNEQFF. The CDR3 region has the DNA TGTGCCAGCAGTGAAAGTCTAGCGGGAGGGGATAATGAGCAGTTCTTC.

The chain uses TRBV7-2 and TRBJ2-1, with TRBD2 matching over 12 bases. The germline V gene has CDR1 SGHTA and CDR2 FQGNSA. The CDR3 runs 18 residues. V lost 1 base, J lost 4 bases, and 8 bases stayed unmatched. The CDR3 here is CASSLVASGRAGYNEQFF. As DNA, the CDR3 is TGTGCCAGCAGCTTAGTGGCTAGCGGGAGGGCCGGTTACAATGAGCAGTTCTTC.

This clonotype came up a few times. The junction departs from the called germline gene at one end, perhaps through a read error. The CDR3 spells CSARGTGAGQPQHF. The CDR3 nucleotides are TGCAGTGCGAGAGGCACGGGGGCAGGACAGCCCCAGCATTTT. The chain has TRBV20-1 and TRBJ1-5, with a possible D match to TRBD1 (6 bases). The CDR3 consists of 14 residues. Looked up from germline, CDR1 is DFQATT and CDR2 is SNEGSKA (reference sequence).

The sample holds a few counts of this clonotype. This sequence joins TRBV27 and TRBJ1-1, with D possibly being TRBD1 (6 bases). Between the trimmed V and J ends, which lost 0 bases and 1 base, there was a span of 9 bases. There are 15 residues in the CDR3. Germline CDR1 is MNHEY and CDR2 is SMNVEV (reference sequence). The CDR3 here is CASSLSGGENTEAFF. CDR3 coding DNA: TGTGCCAGCAGTTTATCAGGGGGTGAGAACACTGAAGCTTTCTTT.

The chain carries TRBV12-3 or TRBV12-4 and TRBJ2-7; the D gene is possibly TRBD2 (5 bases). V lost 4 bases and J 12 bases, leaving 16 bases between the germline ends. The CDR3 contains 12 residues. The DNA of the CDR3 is TGTGCCAGCAGTTCCTCCGGGATCCTCCGGTACTTC. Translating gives CASSSSGILRYF.

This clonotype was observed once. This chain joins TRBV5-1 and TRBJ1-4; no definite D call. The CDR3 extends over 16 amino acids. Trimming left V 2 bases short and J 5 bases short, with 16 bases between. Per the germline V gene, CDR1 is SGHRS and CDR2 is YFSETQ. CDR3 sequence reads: CASSLRGPIENEKLFF. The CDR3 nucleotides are TGCGCCAGCAGCTTAAGAGGGCCGATCGAGAATGAAAAACTGTTTTTT.

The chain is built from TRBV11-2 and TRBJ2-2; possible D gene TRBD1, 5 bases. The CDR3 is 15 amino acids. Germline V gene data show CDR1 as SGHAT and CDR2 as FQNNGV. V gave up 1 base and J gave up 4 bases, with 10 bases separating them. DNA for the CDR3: TGTGCCAGCAGCTTAGTCAGGGATTTCACCGGGGAGCTGTTTTTT. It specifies CASSLVRDFTGELFF.

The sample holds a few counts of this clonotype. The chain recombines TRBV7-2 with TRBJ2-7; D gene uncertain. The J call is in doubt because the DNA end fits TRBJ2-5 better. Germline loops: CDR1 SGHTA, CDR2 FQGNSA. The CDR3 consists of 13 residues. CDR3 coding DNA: TGTGCCAGCAGCTTTGGTACTTCAGAGACCCAGTACTTC. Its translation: CASSFGTSETQYF.

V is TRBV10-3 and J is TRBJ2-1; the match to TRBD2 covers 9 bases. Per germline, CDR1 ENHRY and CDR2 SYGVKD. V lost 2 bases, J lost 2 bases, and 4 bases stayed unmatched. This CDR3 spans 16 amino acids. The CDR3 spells CAISEGREGPYNEQFF. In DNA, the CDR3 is TGTGCCATCAGTGAGGGGCGGGAGGGTCCCTACAATGAGCAGTTCTTC.

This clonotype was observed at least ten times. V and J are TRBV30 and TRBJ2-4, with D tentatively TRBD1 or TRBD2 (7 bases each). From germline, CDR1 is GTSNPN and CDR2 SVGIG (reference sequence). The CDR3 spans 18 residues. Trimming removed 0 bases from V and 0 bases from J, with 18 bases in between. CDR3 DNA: TGTGCCTGGAGTGTAGGGGGAGGGGGCGACTTAGCCAAAAACATTCAGTACTTC. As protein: CAWSVGGGGDLAKNIQYF.

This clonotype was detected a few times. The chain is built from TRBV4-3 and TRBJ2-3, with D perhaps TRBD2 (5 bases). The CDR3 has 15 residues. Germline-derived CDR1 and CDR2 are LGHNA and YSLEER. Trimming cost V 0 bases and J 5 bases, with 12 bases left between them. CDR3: CASSQERAGLDTQYF. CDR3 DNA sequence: TGCGCCAGCAGCCAAGAACGGGCGGGTTTAGATACGCAGTATTTT.

The CDR3 loop is CASRGSRSATDTQYF. The CDR3, as DNA: TGTGCCAGCAGGGGATCAAGGTCCGCCACAGATACGCAGTATTTT. This chain uses TRBV12-3 or TRBV12-4 with TRBJ2-3; no firm D call. The CDR3 is 15 residues long. Deletions cut 6 bases from V and 2 bases from J, with 15 bases between.

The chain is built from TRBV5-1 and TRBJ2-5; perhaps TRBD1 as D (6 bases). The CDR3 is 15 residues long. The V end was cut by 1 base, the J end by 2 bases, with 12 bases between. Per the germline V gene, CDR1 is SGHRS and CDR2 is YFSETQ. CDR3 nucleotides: TGCGCCAGCAGCTTGACCCACGGACAGCAAGAGACCCAGTACTTC. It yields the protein CASSLTHGQQETQYF. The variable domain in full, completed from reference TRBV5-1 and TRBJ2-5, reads KAGVTQTPRYLIKTRGQQVTLSCSPISGHRSVSWYQQTPGQGLQFLFEYFSETQRNKGNFPGRFSGRQFSNSRSEMNVSTLELGDSALYLCASSLTHGQQETQYFGPGTRLLVL.

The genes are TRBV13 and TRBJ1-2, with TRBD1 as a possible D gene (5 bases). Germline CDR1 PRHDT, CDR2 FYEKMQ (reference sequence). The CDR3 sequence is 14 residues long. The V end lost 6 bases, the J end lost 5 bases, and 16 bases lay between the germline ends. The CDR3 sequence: CASSQGTGTYGYTF. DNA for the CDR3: TGTGCCAGCAGTCAAGGGACGGGGACGTATGGCTACACCTTC. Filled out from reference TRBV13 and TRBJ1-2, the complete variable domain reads AAGVIQSPRHLIKEKRETATLKCYPIPRHDTVYWYQQGPGQDPQFLISFYEKMQSDKGSIPDRFSAQQFSDYHSELNMSSLELGDSALYFCASSQGTGTYGYTFGSGTRLTVV.

CDR3 region: CASSLDAWDSSYNEQFF. As DNA, the CDR3 is TGCGCCAGCAGCCTGGATGCTTGGGACAGCTCCTACAATGAGCAGTTCTTC. The chain combines TRBV5-1 with TRBJ2-1; TRBD1 matches 7 bases. Germline CDR1 and CDR2: SGHRS and YFSETQ. This CDR3 region has 17 residues. The V segment lost 4 bases and the J segment 0 bases; nucleotides outside the gene matches: 10.

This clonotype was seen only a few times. CDR3 coding DNA: TGTGCCAGCAGCTTAGGGGCTAGCGGGAGCAGTAATGAGCAGTTCTTC. Translation: CASSLGASGSSNEQFF. The chain uses TRBV7-9 and TRBJ2-1, with 10 bases matching TRBD2. In germline, CDR1 is SEHNR, CDR2 FQNEAQ (reference sequence). Trimming at V came to 1 base and at J to 7 bases, leaving 7 bases not matched to a gene. CDR3 length: 16 amino acids.

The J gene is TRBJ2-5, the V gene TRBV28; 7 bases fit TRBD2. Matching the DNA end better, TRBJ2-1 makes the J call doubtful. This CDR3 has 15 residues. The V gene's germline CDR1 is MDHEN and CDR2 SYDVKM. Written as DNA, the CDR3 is TGTGCCAGTTCTCCGAGCGGGGTCCCCTTTAATGAGCAGTTCTTC. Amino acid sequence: CASSPSGVPFNEQFF.